The clone carrying this TCR beta chain was observed many times. This record comes from a study of T-cell reconstitution after alpha-beta-depleted transplantation in children. During its preparation, the TCRbeta library received unique molecular identifiers. From the PCR reads, TCRdb called clonotypes with MiXCR, one entry per CDR3 protein. The data contain about 460,000 distinct CDR3 sequences, around 12% of them singletons. The V gene's germline CDR1 is MNHEY and CDR2 SMNVEV (reference sequence). This CDR3 is built from 15 residues. With 4 bases clipped from V and 6 bases from J, the junction kept 9 bases outside the gene matches.

The clonotype was recovered from a human donor who donated a stem cell graft to a child with combined immunodeficiency. The rearrangement links TRBV27 to TRBJ1-5, with TRBD1 identical over 7 bases. Sequencing was performed on PBMCs from the stem cell graft donor, taken from the stem cell graft. For the CDR3, the DNA is TGTGCCAGCAGTTCTCGACAGGGCACCGGTCAGCCCCAGCATTTT. Amino acids: CASSSRQGTGQPQHF.